Each of the 10 T cell receptor beta chains below was sequenced from the same sample in a study of cytomegalovirus exposure and HLA in healthy donors. 13 Jbeta primers and 60 Vbeta primers were used for the PCR. The assay was immunoSEQ multiplex PCR, and TCRdb's table has in-frame clones only and misses some. Here the sample spans some 190,000 clones, 70% to 85% being singletons. Source material: PBMCs. The source is a man aged 18 to 30 in good health and CMV-seronegative.

In this sample, this clone turned up a few times. The chain combines TRBV6-1 with TRBJ2-3; 9 bases align to TRBD2. CDR1 is MNHNS, CDR2 SASEGT, per germline. There are 15 residues in the CDR3. V lost 2 bases, J lost 4 bases, and 4 bases stayed unmatched. CDR3 region: CASSEFSGSPDTQYF. CDR3 nucleotides: TGTGCCAGCAGTGAATTTAGCGGGAGCCCAGATACGCAGTATTTT.

The V gene is TRBV10-3, the J gene TRBJ2-3, with 7 bases aligning to TRBD2. Germline V gives CDR1 ENHRY, CDR2 SYGVKD. The V segment lost 5 bases and the J segment 3 bases; nucleotides outside the gene matches: 11. CDR3 length: 16 amino acids. CDR3 sequence: CAISLAGTTITDTQYF. The DNA for the CDR3 is TGTGCCATCAGTTTAGCCGGGACTACAATAACAGATACGCAGTATTTT.

Note on this clone: A read error may account for a junction end that differs from germline. V usage is TRBV4-1 and J usage is TRBJ2-6; 8 nucleotides agree with TRBD2. The CDR3 has 18 residues. Germline V gene lookup returns CDR1 MGHRA and CDR2 YSYEKL. CDR3: CTSSPSGAGVTGANVLTF. In DNA, the CDR3 is TGCACCAGCAGCCCCTCTGGAGCGGGAGTAACCGGGGCCAACGTCCTGACTTTC.

The genes are TRBV13 and TRBJ2-1; 10 nucleotides line up with TRBD2. This CDR3 spans 15 amino acids. Trimming took 5 bases from V and 8 from J; bases not matched to a gene: 9. Looked up from germline, CDR1 is PRHDT and CDR2 is FYEKMQ (reference sequence). The CDR3 loop reads CASSQAGGRKHEQFF. Written as DNA, the CDR3 is TGTGCCAGCAGCCAAGCGGGGGGGCGTAAGCATGAGCAGTTCTTC.

This clone was observed a single time. The genes are TRBV2 and TRBJ1-2; 9 nucleotides line up with TRBD1. The length of the CDR3 is 12 residues. The germline gives CDR1 SNHLY, CDR2 FYNNEI. The trim removed 7 bases at V and 7 bases at J, leaving 4 bases unmatched. DNA for the CDR3: TGTGCCAGCAACCAGGACAGGGGTGGCTACACCTTC. This translates into CASNQDRGGYTF.

The chain is built from TRBV19 and TRBJ2-5; 11 nucleotides line up with TRBD2. Germline lookup yields CDR1 LNHDA and CDR2 SQIVND (reference sequence). The CDR3 covers 15 residues. The V and J ends lost 6 bases and 3 bases, in that order; junction bases with no gene match: 6. As DNA, the CDR3 is TGTGCCAGTAGCCGGGGGACTAGCGGTAAAGAGACCCAGTACTTC. This codes for CASSRGTSGKETQYF.

The sample holds a few counts of this clone. J is TRBJ2-1 and V is TRBV11-3; 10 nucleotides line up with TRBD2. CDR1 is SGHNT and CDR2 is YENEEA in the germline V gene. V was pared by 4 bases and J by 4 bases, with 7 bases of the junction left unmatched. The CDR3 runs 16 residues. For the CDR3, the DNA is TGTGCCAGCAGCTCACCGGGACTAGCGATTTACAATGAGCAGTTCTTC. This sequence encodes CASSSPGLAIYNEQFF.

The chain couples TRBV15 to TRBJ2-5, with D possibly matching TRBD1 (7 bases). This CDR3 is 17 amino acids long. The V end lost 4 bases, the J end lost 5 bases, and 23 bases lay between the germline ends. Germline V lookup: CDR1 LNHNV, CDR2 YYDKDF (reference sequence). DNA of the CDR3: TGTGCCACCAGCAAGGGACAGTCCCTTATCAGCGGGGAGACCCAGTACTTC. Its translation is CATSKGQSLISGETQYF.

The rearrangement joins TRBV19 to TRBJ1-1; 7 bases agree with TRBD1. J lost 4 bases, V lost 4 bases, and 9 bases had no gene match. Germline V gene data show CDR1 as LNHDA and CDR2 as SQIVND (reference sequence). This CDR3 region has 15 residues. Here the CDR3 reads CASSRTDRVGTEAFF. The CDR3 bases are TGTGCCAGTAGTAGGACCGACAGGGTCGGCACTGAAGCTTTCTTT.

This clone was picked up a small number of times. The chain combines TRBV28 with TRBJ2-7; weak D call: TRBD2 (6 bases). CDR3 length equals 11 residues. Trimming removed 5 bases at V and 10 bases at J, with 12 bases between. Germline-derived CDR1 and CDR2 are MDHEN and SYDVKM. CDR3 nucleotides: TGTGCCAGCAGTGGGGGGAGTCCCCAGTACTTC. Translating gives CASSGGSPQYF.